This T cell receptor beta chain was found in a study of blood T cell repertoires in COVID-19. This CDR3 has 17 residues. Germline V gene data show CDR1 as LGHNA and CDR2 as YNFKEQ. The V segment lost 3 bases and the J segment 3 bases; nucleotides outside the gene matches: 14. This clone has more than one count but fewer than ten. Authors' data handling: Estimation of nucleated cell counts relied on the amplification of reference gene primers. Produced via immunoSEQ multiplex PCR; TCRdb's table is partial and in-frame only. That table supplies the V and J calls and clone size; D and trimming were determined from the DNA. Of a few hundred thousand clones listed, roughly 84% were seen once; the top ten hold over 10%.

The receptor comes from a human donor in a cohort sampled during active COVID-19. The gene calls are TRBV4-2 and TRBJ2-7, with 7 positions matching TRBD2. Sequencing input: peripheral blood. The CDR3 region is CASSQDPAGVGGYEQYF. The CDR3 coding sequence is TGTGCCAGCAGCCAGGACCCGGCGGGGGTCGGGGGCTACGAGCAGTACTTC.